These 24 T cell receptor beta chains originate from one sample sequenced in a study of blood T cell repertoires in COVID-19. Assay: immunoSEQ multiplex PCR; the TCRdb copy retains only in-frame clones and omits some. The profile shows around 130,000 clones, roughly 79% of them singletons. Sequencing used peripheral blood. These receptors were taken from a human donor in a cohort sampled during active COVID-19.

This clone has a count of ten or more. This sequence joins TRBV19 and TRBJ1-1; a weak D match, TRBD1 (5 bases). Germline loops: CDR1 LNHDA, CDR2 SQIVND (reference sequence). The CDR3 is made up of 14 amino acids. The germline V and J ends were trimmed by 2 bases and 0 bases, with 7 bases remaining between them. The CDR3 region is CASSIRQLNTEAFF. The CDR3 nucleotides read TGTGCCAGTAGTATAAGACAGCTGAACACTGAAGCTTTCTTT.

The rearrangement uses TRBV6-6 and TRBJ1-2; a weak D match, TRBD1 (5 bases). Deletions cut 5 bases from V and 7 bases from J, with 17 bases between. This CDR3 has 14 residues. CDR1 is MNHNY and CDR2 is SVGAGI in the germline V gene (reference sequence). CDR3 sequence reads: CASSPTRGNSGYTF. The CDR3, as DNA: TGTGCCAGCAGTCCAACCCGGGGGAACAGTGGCTACACCTTC.

This chain links TRBV19 with TRBJ1-1; 7 bases are a match to TRBD1. Germline lookup yields CDR1 LNHDA and CDR2 SQIVND (reference sequence). Trimming took 6 bases from V and 1 from J; bases not matched to a gene: 14. The CDR3 is made up of 17 amino acids. The CDR3 here is CASRTTGTLVKNTEAFF. CDR3 in DNA: TGTGCCAGTAGAACGACAGGGACTCTGGTCAAGAACACTGAAGCTTTCTTT.

DNA for the CDR3: TGCGCCAGCAGCTTACCCAACAGAGACACTGAAGCTTTCTTT. Translating it yields CASSLPNRDTEAFF. The chain joins TRBV5-1 to TRBJ1-1; D gene uncertain. The V gene lost 2 bases and the J gene lost 3 bases, with 11 bases spanning the gap. The CDR3 spans 14 residues. The germline V gene encodes CDR1 SGHRS and CDR2 YFSETQ.

The chain couples TRBV7-8 to TRBJ2-1; 8 nucleotides align to TRBD1. V shed 5 bases and J 9 bases; nucleotides not matched to a gene: 9. CDR3 length: 14 residues. Germline V lookup: CDR1 SGHVS, CDR2 FQNEAQ. CDR3 in DNA: TGTGCCAGCAGCGAAGGACAGGGATTGCGTGAGCAGTTCTTC. It codes for CASSEGQGLREQFF.

This chain connects TRBV10-3 to TRBJ1-2; TRBD1 matches 9 bases. V lost 0 bases and J lost 5; bases outside the gene matches: 4. Looked up from germline, CDR1 is ENHRY and CDR2 is SYGVKD. The CDR3 sequence is 15 residues long. CDR3 sequence reads: CAISESGQGGYGYTF. The DNA of the CDR3 is TGTGCCATCAGTGAGTCGGGACAGGGCGGGTATGGCTACACCTTC.

The V gene is TRBV11-2, the J gene TRBJ2-6; D not certain. V dropped 5 bases and J dropped 1 base, with 6 bases sitting between them. The CDR3 length is 14 residues. CDR1 and CDR2 (germline): SGHAT, FQNNGV. In DNA, the CDR3 is TGTGCCAGCAGCCAACAATCTGGGGCCAACGTCCTGACTTTC. Translation gives CASSQQSGANVLTF.

The chain employs TRBV7-6 and TRBJ2-3; 9 bases fit TRBD1. J gave up 4 bases and V 1 base, and 6 bases lay outside the gene matches. This CDR3 contains 16 residues. From germline, CDR1 is SGHVS and CDR2 FNYEAQ. Here the CDR3 DNA reads TGTGCCAGCAGCTTAGGGGACAGGGACCCCCCAGATACGCAGTATTTT. Residues: CASSLGDRDPPDTQYF.

This clone was observed a handful of times. The V call is TRBV27, the J call TRBJ2-5, with D possibly TRBD2 on 7 matching bases. Trimming shortened V by 4 bases and J by 4 bases, and 10 bases separated the two germline ends. The CDR3 is made up of 13 amino acids. CDR1 and CDR2 from the germline V gene are MNHEY and SMNVEV (reference sequence). CDR3 in DNA: TGTGCCAGCAGTTCGCGGGGGCTAGAGACCCAGTACTTC. Translated, it gives CASSSRGLETQYF.

The rearrangement links TRBV3-1 (or the pseudogene TRBV3-2) to TRBJ1-2, with 10 positions matching TRBD1. V lost 4 bases, J lost 4 bases, and 9 bases stayed unmatched. The CDR3 loop spans 16 amino acids. Germline values: CDR1 LGHDT, CDR2 YNNKEL (reference sequence). The CDR3 here is CASSREPGTGVYGYTF. The CDR3 region has the DNA TGTGCCAGCAGCCGAGAACCGGGGACAGGGGTCTATGGCTACACCTTC.

This rearrangement joins TRBV9 to TRBJ1-1, with TRBD1 matching over 8 bases. V was clipped by 3 bases and J by 0 bases; unmatched bases: 1. The germline gives CDR1 SGDLS, CDR2 YYNGEE. The CDR3 extends over 14 amino acids. The CDR3 sequence is CASSAQGVNTEAFF. CDR3 in DNA: TGTGCCAGCAGCGCACAGGGGGTGAACACTGAAGCTTTCTTT.

This rearrangement joins TRBV5-1 to TRBJ2-2, with D tentatively TRBD2 (5 bases). Germline CDR1 SGHRS, CDR2 YFSETQ. V lost 0 bases and J lost 6, with 12 bases in between. The CDR3 runs 15 residues. CDR3 residues: CASSLDRGYPGELFF. DNA for the CDR3: TGCGCCAGCAGCTTGGACAGAGGGTACCCCGGGGAGCTGTTTTTT.

The chain carries TRBV7-3 and TRBJ2-3; a possible D gene is TRBD2 (5 bases). Germline V lookup: CDR1 SGHTA, CDR2 FQGTGA. The CDR3 is 14 amino acids. Trimming stripped 2 bases from V and 0 bases from J, with 6 bases between. Here the CDR3 reads CASSLGLSTDTQYF. The CDR3 bases are TGTGCCAGCAGCTTAGGACTCAGCACAGATACGCAGTATTTT.

V usage is TRBV15 and J usage is TRBJ1-1; D remains unclear. CDR3 length: 12 residues. CDR1 LNHNV and CDR2 YYDKDF come from the germline V gene (reference sequence). V was cut by 1 base and J by 6 bases, with 6 bases left in between. This CDR3 reads CATSRGVPEAFF. The DNA for the CDR3 is TGTGCCACCAGCAGAGGAGTGCCTGAAGCTTTCTTT.

The gene calls are TRBV28 and TRBJ1-2; D might be TRBD1 (5 bases). Looked up from germline, CDR1 is MDHEN and CDR2 is SYDVKM. This CDR3 is built from 13 residues. Trimming left V 4 bases short and J 4 bases short, with 10 bases between. The CDR3 region is CASSSGGGYGYTF. The CDR3 region has the DNA TGTGCCAGCAGTTCTGGGGGAGGCTATGGCTACACCTTC.

The chain is built from TRBV2 and TRBJ1-3; possibly TRBD1 for D (6 bases). The V end lost 7 bases, the J end lost 3 bases, and 16 bases lay between the germline ends. This CDR3 has 15 residues. The germline V gene has CDR1 SNHLY and CDR2 FYNNEI. The CDR3 DNA sequence: TGTGCCAGCAACCGAGCAGGGGCAATTGGAAACACCATATATTTT. Its protein is CASNRAGAIGNTIYF.

Only one count was recorded for this clone. J is TRBJ2-5 and V is TRBV2; D perhaps matches TRBD1 (6 bases). CDR3 length equals 15 residues. Germline V gene sequence: CDR1 SNHLY, CDR2 FYNNEI. V was trimmed by 5 bases and J by 2 bases, leaving 15 bases between them. CDR3 sequence reads: CASSPTGFRQETQYF. Here the CDR3 DNA reads TGTGCCAGCAGTCCAACAGGGTTTAGGCAAGAGACCCAGTACTTC.

This clone has just a few counts. The CDR3 region has the DNA TGTGCCAGCAGCTCCTACGGGACTAGCGGCGAGCAGTACTTC. Its translation: CASSSYGTSGEQYF. The V and J genes are TRBV7-3 and TRBJ2-7; 11 bases line up with TRBD2. Germline CDR1 and CDR2: SGHTA and FQGTGA. The CDR3 extends over 14 amino acids. The V gene end was trimmed by 4 bases and the J gene end by 6 bases; junction bases not matched to a gene: 5. The whole variable domain, remainder taken from reference TRBV7-3 and TRBJ2-7, is GAGVSQTPSNKVTEKGKYVELRCDPISGHTALYWYRQSLGQGPEFLIYFQGTGAADDSGLPNDRFFAVRPEGSVSTLKIQRTERGDSAVYLCASSSYGTSGEQYFGPGTRLTVT.

V and J are TRBV10-3 and TRBJ2-3, with TRBD2 identical over 13 bases. This CDR3 spans 18 amino acids. V dropped 3 bases and J dropped 0; count of bases not matched to a gene: 6. Per the germline V gene, CDR1 is ENHRY and CDR2 is SYGVKD. CDR3 protein: CAISDARLAGGSTDTQYF. The CDR3 DNA reads TGTGCCATCAGTGATGCCCGACTAGCGGGGGGAAGCACAGATACGCAGTATTTT.

The chain couples TRBV2 to TRBJ1-6; the match to TRBD1 covers 7 bases. From germline, CDR1 is SNHLY and CDR2 FYNNEI. V trimming: 1 base; J trimming: 9 bases; junction bases outside the gene matches: 3. CDR3 length equals 14 residues. CDR3 coding DNA: TGTGCCAGCAGTGAAGAGGGGGCTAGTTCACCCCTCCACTTT. As protein: CASSEEGASSPLHF.

V usage is TRBV20-1 and J usage is TRBJ1-1; D possibly corresponds to TRBD1 (5 bases). Germline V gives CDR1 DFQATT, CDR2 SNEGSKA (reference sequence). CDR3 length: 13 amino acids. Between the trimmed V and J ends, which lost 3 bases and 5 bases, there was a span of 13 bases. The CDR3 DNA sequence: TGCAGTGCTAGTTACAGGCGGGATACTGAAGCTTTCTTT. This encodes CSASYRRDTEAFF.

The gene calls are TRBV2 and TRBJ2-1; 7 nucleotides agree with TRBD2. CDR1 is SNHLY, CDR2 FYNNEI, per germline. The trim removed 0 bases at V and 6 bases at J, leaving 14 bases unmatched. The CDR3 totals 18 residues. The CDR3 here is CASSEAPNSGLEVNEQFF. The CDR3 region has the DNA TGTGCCAGCAGTGAAGCTCCTAATAGCGGGCTGGAGGTCAATGAGCAGTTCTTC.

The chain employs TRBV5-1 and TRBJ2-3; the D gene is possibly TRBD2 (7 bases). Germline CDR1 is SGHRS and CDR2 is YFSETQ. V gave up 3 bases and J gave up 0 bases, with 20 bases separating them. The CDR3 totals 18 residues. This CDR3 reads CASSSSRGANPSTDTQYF. Here the CDR3 DNA reads TGCGCCAGCAGCTCCTCCCGGGGGGCCAACCCAAGCACAGATACGCAGTATTTT.

CDR3 DNA: TGTGCCAGTAGTACGACGGCCGGGGGCTACGAGCAGTACTTC. It is translated as CASSTTAGGYEQYF. The rearrangement joins TRBV19 to TRBJ2-7, with D perhaps matching TRBD2 (6 bases). The CDR3 extends over 14 amino acids. Per the germline V gene, CDR1 is LNHDA and CDR2 is SQIVND (reference sequence). The V end lost 4 bases, the J end lost 3 bases, and 13 bases lay between the germline ends.